The 12 T cell receptor beta chains in this list originate from one sample, sequenced in a study of shared clonotypes between healthy human individuals. Some clones are missing from TCRdb's copy, which holds only in-frame ones; the method was immunoSEQ multiplex PCR. Of about 1.1 million clones listed, approximately 78% are singletons. The sample comprised memory CD4+ T cells from PBMCs. Subset indicated: CD45RA-negative fraction. The receptors shown here come from a young man in good health. Some clones in this sample may be carry-over from other donors' samples.

The chain couples TRBV4-1 to TRBJ2-4; 15 bases align to TRBD2. This CDR3 is 19 amino acids long. Germline V CDR1 and CDR2: MGHRA, YSYEKL. The V and J ends lost 4 bases and 1 base, in that order; junction bases with no gene match: 8. The CDR3 sequence: CASSPGLAGGFGAKNIQYF. CDR3 bases: TGCGCCAGCAGCCCCGGACTAGCGGGAGGGTTCGGGGCCAAAAACATTCAGTACTTC.

The CDR3 here is CASSLASGLAGETQYF. The CDR3 region has the DNA TGTGCCAGCAGCTTGGCCTCGGGACTAGCAGGAGAGACCCAGTACTTC. The chain recombines TRBV5-5 with TRBJ2-5, with 9 bases matching TRBD2. Germline loops: CDR1 SGHKS, CDR2 YYEKEE (reference sequence). This CDR3 region has 16 residues. V shed 0 bases and J 4 bases; nucleotides not matched to a gene: 7.

Only a few counts were recorded for this clone. V and J are TRBV6-5 and TRBJ2-3; 9 bases agree with TRBD2. Losses at the gene ends were 5 bases for V and 3 bases for J; bases not matched to a gene: 3. The CDR3 is made up of 14 amino acids. CDR1 MNHEY and CDR2 SVGAGI come from the germline V gene. The CDR3 DNA reads as TGTGCCAGCAGTCAGAGCGGGAGGACAGATACGCAGTATTTT. Amino acids: CASSQSGRTDTQYF.

The chain joins TRBV9 to TRBJ2-7, with D maybe TRBD1 (6 bases). Trimming cost V 3 bases and J 4 bases, with 17 bases left between them. The germline gives CDR1 SGDLS, CDR2 YYNGEE. This CDR3 comprises 15 residues. CDR3 amino acids: CASSAQLGDNYEQYF. The CDR3, as DNA: TGTGCCAGCAGCGCCCAGTTAGGGGACAATTACGAGCAGTACTTC.

V is TRBV6-5 and J is TRBJ1-1; unclear D gene. The CDR3 runs to 14 residues. Germline V gene data show CDR1 as MNHEY and CDR2 as SVGAGI. The ends were cut back, 2 bases at V and 6 bases at J, with 13 bases in the middle. Here the CDR3 reads CASSYLYKDAEAFF. The CDR3 coding sequence is TGTGCCAGCAGTTACCTTTATAAGGACGCTGAAGCTTTCTTT.

The chain combines TRBV28 with TRBJ1-1, with D uncertain. Germline lookup yields CDR1 MDHEN and CDR2 SYDVKM. The CDR3 length is 12 residues. Deletions cut 6 bases from V and 1 base from J, with 6 bases between. CDR3 in DNA: TGTGCCAGCAGCCCCCCGAACACTGAAGCTTTCTTT. This codes for CASSPPNTEAFF.

V and J are TRBV30 and TRBJ2-7; 9 bases match TRBD1. With 3 bases clipped from V and 5 bases from J, the junction kept 20 bases outside the gene matches. CDR1 is GTSNPN and CDR2 is SVGIG in the germline V gene (reference sequence). The CDR3 spans 18 residues. The CDR3 bases are TGTGCCTGGAGAGCTATGACCGCCGGGACAGGGTTGTCCCACGAGCAGTACTTC. Its translation: CAWRAMTAGTGLSHEQYF.

The chain recombines TRBV10-3 with TRBJ2-3, with 14 bases matching TRBD2. V trimming: 8 bases; J trimming: 6 bases; junction bases outside the gene matches: 4. The germline CDR1 and CDR2 sequences are ENHRY and SYGVKD. The CDR3 consists of 14 residues. The CDR3 nucleotides read TGTGCCATCGGGACTAGCGGGAGTAGGGATACGCAGTATTTT. Protein: CAIGTSGSRDTQYF.

This clone was recorded once. The rearrangement joins TRBV29-1 to TRBJ2-7; 7 bases are shared with TRBD1. The trim removed 6 bases at V and 2 bases at J, leaving 4 bases unmatched. Germline V gene data show CDR1 as SQVTM and CDR2 as ANQGSEA. The CDR3 contains 12 residues. The CDR3 sequence: CSVNGQAYEQYF. CDR3 in DNA: TGCAGCGTAAACGGACAGGCCTACGAGCAGTACTTC.

For this clone: Other DNA sequences within the sample encode an identical CDR3. The rearrangement uses TRBV28 and TRBJ2-4; weak D call: TRBD1 (6 bases). This CDR3 spans 14 amino acids. V was clipped by 6 bases and J by 0 bases, with 9 bases between them. In germline, CDR1 is MDHEN, CDR2 SYDVKM. This CDR3 is CASRTGLAKNIQYF. The CDR3 coding sequence is TGTGCCAGCAGAACAGGGTTAGCCAAAAACATTCAGTACTTC.

The chain uses TRBV7-9 and TRBJ2-3; a weak D match, TRBD2 (6 bases). Germline V gene lookup returns CDR1 SEHNR and CDR2 FQNEAQ (reference sequence). Deletions cut 2 bases from V and 0 bases from J, with 9 bases between. The CDR3 is made up of 15 amino acids. CDR3 region: CASSLSGGSTDTQYF. CDR3 nucleotides: TGTGCCAGCAGCTTATCCGGGGGTAGCACAGATACGCAGTATTTT.

This clone was counted between two and nine times. The chain employs TRBV4-1 and TRBJ2-5; 7 nucleotides line up with TRBD1. Germline V gives CDR1 MGHRA, CDR2 YSYEKL. This CDR3 spans 16 amino acids. The trim removed 3 bases at V and 0 bases at J, leaving 7 bases unmatched. DNA of the CDR3: TGCGCCAGCAGCCAGAGAATGACAGGGAACCAAGAGACCCAGTACTTC. Its translation: CASSQRMTGNQETQYF.